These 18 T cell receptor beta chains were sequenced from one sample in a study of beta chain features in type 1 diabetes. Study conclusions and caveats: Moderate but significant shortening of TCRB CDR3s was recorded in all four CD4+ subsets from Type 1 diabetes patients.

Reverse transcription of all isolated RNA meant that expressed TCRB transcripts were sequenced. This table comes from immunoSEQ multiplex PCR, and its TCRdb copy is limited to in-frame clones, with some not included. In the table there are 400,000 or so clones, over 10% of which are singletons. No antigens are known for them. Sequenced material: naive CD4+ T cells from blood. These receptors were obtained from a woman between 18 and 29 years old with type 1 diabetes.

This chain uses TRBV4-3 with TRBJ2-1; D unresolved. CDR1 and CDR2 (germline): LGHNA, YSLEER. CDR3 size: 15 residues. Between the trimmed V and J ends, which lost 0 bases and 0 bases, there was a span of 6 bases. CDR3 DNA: TGCGCCAGCAGCCAAGATTGGAGCTCCTACAATGAGCAGTTCTTC. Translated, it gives CASSQDWSSYNEQFF.

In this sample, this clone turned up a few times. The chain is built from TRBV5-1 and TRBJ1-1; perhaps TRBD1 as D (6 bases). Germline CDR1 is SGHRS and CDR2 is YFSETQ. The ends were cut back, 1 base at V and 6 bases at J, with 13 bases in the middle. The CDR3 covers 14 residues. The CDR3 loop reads CASSLLGASAEAFF. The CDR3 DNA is TGCGCCAGCAGCTTGTTGGGGGCAAGCGCTGAAGCTTTCTTT. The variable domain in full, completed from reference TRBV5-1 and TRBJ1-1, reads KAGVTQTPRYLIKTRGQQVTLSCSPISGHRSVSWYQQTPGQGLQFLFEYFSETQRNKGNFPGRFSGRQFSNSRSEMNVSTLELGDSALYLCASSLLGASAEAFFGQGTRLTVV.

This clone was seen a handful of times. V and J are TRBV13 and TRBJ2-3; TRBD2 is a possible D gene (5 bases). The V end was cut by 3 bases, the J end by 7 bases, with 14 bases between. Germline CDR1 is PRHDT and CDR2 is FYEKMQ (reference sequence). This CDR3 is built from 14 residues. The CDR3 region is CASSFSGVQNTQYF. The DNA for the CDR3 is TGTGCCAGCAGCTTCAGCGGAGTTCAAAATACGCAGTATTTT.

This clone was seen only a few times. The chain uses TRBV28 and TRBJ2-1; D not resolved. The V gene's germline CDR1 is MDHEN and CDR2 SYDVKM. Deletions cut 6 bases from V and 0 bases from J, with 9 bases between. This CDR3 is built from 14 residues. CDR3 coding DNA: TGTGCCAGCAGACCCGCCGGCTCCTACAATGAGCAGTTCTTC. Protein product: CASRPAGSYNEQFF. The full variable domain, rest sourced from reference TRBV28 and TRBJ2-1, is DVKVTQSSRYLVKRTGEKVFLECVQDMDHENMFWYRQDPGLGLRLIYFSYDVKMKEKGDIPEGYSVSREKKERFSLILESASTNQTSMYLCASRPAGSYNEQFFGPGTRLTVL.

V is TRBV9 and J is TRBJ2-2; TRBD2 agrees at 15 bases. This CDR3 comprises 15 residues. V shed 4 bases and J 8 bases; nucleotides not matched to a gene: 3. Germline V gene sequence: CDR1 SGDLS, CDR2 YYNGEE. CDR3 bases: TGTGCCAGCAGCCCGGGACTAGCGGGAGGTGGGGAGCTGTTTTTT. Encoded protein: CASSPGLAGGGELFF.

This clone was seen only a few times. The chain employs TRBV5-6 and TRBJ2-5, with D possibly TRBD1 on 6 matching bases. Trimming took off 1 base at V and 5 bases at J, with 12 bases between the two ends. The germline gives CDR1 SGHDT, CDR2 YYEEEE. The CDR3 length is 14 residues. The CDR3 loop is CASSLRNRVETQYF. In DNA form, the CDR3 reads TGTGCCAGCAGCTTGAGGAACAGGGTGGAGACCCAGTACTTC.

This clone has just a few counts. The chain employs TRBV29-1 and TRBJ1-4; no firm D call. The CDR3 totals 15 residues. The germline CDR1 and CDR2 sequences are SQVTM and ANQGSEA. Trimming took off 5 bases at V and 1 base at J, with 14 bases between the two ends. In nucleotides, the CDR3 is TGCAGCGTTTCCGAGTGGGAGGGAACTAATGAAAAACTGTTTTTT. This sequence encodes CSVSEWEGTNEKLFF.

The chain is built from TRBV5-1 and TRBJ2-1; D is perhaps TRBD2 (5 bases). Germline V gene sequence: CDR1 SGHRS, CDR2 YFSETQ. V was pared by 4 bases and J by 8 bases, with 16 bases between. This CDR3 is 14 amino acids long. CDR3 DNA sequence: TGCGCCAGCAGCCCTCAGACTACCTCCTATGAGCAGTTCTTC. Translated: CASSPQTTSYEQFF. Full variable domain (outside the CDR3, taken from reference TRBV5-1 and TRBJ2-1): KAGVTQTPRYLIKTRGQQVTLSCSPISGHRSVSWYQQTPGQGLQFLFEYFSETQRNKGNFPGRFSGRQFSNSRSEMNVSTLELGDSALYLCASSPQTTSYEQFFGPGTRLTVL.

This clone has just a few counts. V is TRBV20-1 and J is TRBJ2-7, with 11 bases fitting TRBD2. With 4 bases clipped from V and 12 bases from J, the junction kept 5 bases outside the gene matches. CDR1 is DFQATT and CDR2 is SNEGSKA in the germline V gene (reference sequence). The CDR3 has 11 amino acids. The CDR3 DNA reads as TGCAGTGCTACTAGCGGGGGGTTCTGGTACTTC. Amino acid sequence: CSATSGGFWYF.

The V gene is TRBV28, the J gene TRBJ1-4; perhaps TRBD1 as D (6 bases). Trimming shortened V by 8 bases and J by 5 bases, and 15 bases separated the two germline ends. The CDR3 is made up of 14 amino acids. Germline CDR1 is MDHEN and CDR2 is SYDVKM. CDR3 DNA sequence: TGTGCCAGCGTTGGGACAACGCCGAATGAAAAACTGTTTTTT. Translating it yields CASVGTTPNEKLFF.

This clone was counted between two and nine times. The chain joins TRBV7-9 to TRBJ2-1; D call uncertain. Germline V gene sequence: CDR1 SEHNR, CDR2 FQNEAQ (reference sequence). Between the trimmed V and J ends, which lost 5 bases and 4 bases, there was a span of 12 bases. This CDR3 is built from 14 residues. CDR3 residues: CASSPSLSYNEQFF. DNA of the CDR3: TGTGCCAGCAGCCCCTCCCTTTCGTACAATGAGCAGTTCTTC.

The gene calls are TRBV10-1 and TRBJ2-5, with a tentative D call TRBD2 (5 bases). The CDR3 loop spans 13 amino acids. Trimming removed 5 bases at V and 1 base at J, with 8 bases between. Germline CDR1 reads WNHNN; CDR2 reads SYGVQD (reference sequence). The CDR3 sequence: CASSPRAQETQYF. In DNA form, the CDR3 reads TGCGCCAGCAGTCCGAGGGCCCAAGAGACCCAGTACTTC.

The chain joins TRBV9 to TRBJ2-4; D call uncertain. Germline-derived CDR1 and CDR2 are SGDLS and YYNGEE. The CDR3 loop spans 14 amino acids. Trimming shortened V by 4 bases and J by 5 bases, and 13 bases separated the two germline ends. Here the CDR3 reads CASSLGYGQNIQYF. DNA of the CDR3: TGTGCCAGCAGCCTAGGATATGGGCAAAACATTCAGTACTTC.

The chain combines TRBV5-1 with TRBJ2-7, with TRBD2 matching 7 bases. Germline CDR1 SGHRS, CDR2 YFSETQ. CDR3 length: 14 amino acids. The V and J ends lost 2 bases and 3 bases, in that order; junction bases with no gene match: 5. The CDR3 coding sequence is TGCGCCAGCAGCTTTACGGGGGGTATCTACGAGCAGTACTTC. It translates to CASSFTGGIYEQYF.

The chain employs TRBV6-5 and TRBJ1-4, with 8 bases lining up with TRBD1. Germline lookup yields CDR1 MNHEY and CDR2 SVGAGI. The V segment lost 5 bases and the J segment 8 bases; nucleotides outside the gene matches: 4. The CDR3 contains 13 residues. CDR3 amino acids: CASSRTGNEKLFF. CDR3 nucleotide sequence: TGTGCCAGCAGTCGGACAGGGAACGAAAAACTGTTTTTT.

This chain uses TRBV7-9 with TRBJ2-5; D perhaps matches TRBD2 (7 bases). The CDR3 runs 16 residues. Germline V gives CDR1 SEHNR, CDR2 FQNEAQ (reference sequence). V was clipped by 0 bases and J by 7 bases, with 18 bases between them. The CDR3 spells CASSLAAGAATGTQYF. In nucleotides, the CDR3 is TGTGCCAGCAGCTTAGCCGCGGGGGCAGCCACCGGGACCCAGTACTTC.

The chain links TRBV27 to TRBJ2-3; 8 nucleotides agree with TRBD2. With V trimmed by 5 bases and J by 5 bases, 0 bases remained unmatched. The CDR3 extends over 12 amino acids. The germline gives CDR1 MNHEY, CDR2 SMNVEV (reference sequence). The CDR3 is CASSLAGDTQYF. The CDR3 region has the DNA TGTGCCAGCAGTCTAGCGGGAGATACGCAGTATTTT.

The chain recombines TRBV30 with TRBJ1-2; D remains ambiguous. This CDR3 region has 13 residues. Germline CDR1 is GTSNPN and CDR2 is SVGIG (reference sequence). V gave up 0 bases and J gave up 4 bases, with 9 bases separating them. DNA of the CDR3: TGTGCCTGGAGTGTGGTAGCAGTCTATGGCTACACCTTC. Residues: CAWSVVAVYGYTF.